The clone carrying this T cell receptor (beta chain) was picked up a small number of times. Its antigen remains unknown. The sample belongs to a study of tissue T cells after allogeneic stem cell transplantation. The wider study: Patients with graft-versus-host disease had grafts: four unmodified, three CD34-selected and T-cell-depleted. Pathologist H&E review favored samples with visible lymphocytes for sequencing among multiple samples. Points from the study as a whole: Across patients, clones rarely overlapped, yet motif clusters were shared tissue-specifically.

TCRdb keeps only in-frame clones here, not all; method: immunoSEQ multiplex PCR. The table has some 7,000 clones, 65% to 85% seen once. Several lines of graft-versus-host disease therapy were given to all patients, all with gastrointestinal involvement. The clonotype originates from a male patient aged 60 or older with steroid-refractory graft-versus-host disease after an allogeneic stem cell transplant. Among the T cells, some may be from the graft donor. Here the sequenced sample was skin, taken at autopsy.

The CDR3: CASNSPWTGTQPQHF. In DNA form, the CDR3 reads TGTGCCAGTAACTCCCCCTGGACGGGGACGCAGCCCCAGCATTTT. V and J are TRBV19 and TRBJ1-5; D perhaps matches TRBD1 (5 bases). The V and J ends lost 7 bases and 7 bases respectively, with 20 bases between them. The CDR3 covers 15 residues. Germline V lookup: CDR1 LNHDA, CDR2 SQIVND (reference sequence).